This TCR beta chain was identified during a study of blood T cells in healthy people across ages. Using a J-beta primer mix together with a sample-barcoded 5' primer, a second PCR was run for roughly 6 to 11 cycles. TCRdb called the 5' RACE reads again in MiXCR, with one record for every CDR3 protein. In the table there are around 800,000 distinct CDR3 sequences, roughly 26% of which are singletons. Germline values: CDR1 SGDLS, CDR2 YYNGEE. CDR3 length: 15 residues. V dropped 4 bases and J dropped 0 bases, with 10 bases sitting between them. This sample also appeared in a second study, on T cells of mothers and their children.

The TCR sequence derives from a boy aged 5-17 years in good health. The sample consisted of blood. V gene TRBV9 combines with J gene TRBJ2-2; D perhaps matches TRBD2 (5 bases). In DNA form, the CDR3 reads TGTGCCAGCAGCCCGGGGAGTTCGAACACCGGGGAGCTGTTTTTT. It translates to CASSPGSSNTGELFF. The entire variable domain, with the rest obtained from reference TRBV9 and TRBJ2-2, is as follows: DSGVTQTPKHLITATGQRVTLRCSPRSGDLSVYWYQQSLDQGLQFLIQYYNGEERAKGNILERFSAQQFPDLHSELNLSSLELGDSALYFCASSPGSSNTGELFFGEGSRLTVL.